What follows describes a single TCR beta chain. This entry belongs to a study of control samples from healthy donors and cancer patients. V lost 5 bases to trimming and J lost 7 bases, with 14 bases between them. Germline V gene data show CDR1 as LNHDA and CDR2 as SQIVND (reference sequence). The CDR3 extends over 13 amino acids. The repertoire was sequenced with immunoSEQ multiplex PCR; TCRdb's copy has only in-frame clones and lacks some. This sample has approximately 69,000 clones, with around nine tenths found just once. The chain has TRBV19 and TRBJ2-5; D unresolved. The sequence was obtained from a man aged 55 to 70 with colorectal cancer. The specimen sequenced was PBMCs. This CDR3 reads CASSLTPRTTQYF. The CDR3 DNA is TGTGCCAGTAGTCTGACTCCCCGAACGACCCAGTACTTC.